One and the same sample provided the 8 T cell receptor beta chains below, sequenced in a study of shared clonotypes between healthy human individuals. TCRdb keeps only in-frame clones here, not all; method: immunoSEQ multiplex PCR. The sample has roughly 510,000 clones, 60% to 80% seen once; the top ten hold about an eighth. The sequencing input was PBMCs. The origin of the receptors is a woman aged 40 to 50 in good health. Some clones in this sample may be carry-over from other donors' samples.

The CDR3 loop reads CASSSDLGGSYNEQFF. The CDR3 DNA reads TGTGCCAGCAGCTCAGACTTGGGGGGTTCCTACAATGAGCAGTTCTTC. This chain uses TRBV5-4 with TRBJ2-1; D perhaps matches TRBD2 (6 bases). Germline CDR1 reads SGHNT; CDR2 reads YYREEE (reference sequence). The CDR3 sequence is 16 residues long. V dropped 3 bases and J dropped 1 base, with 14 bases sitting between them.

The V gene is TRBV5-1, the J gene TRBJ2-3, with 7 positions matching TRBD2. In germline, CDR1 is SGHRS, CDR2 YFSETQ. Trimming took 0 bases from V and 4 from J; bases not matched to a gene: 5. This CDR3 has 15 amino acids. The CDR3 sequence is CASSLAGGRADTQYF. CDR3 DNA: TGCGCCAGCAGCTTGGCCGGGGGGAGGGCAGATACGCAGTATTTT.

This chain links TRBV6-5 with TRBJ1-4; 10 positions agree with TRBD1. CDR1 is MNHEY, CDR2 SVGAGI, per germline. The trim removed 3 bases at V and 8 bases at J, leaving 6 bases unmatched. The CDR3 runs to 15 residues. The chain's CDR3 is CASSYNGQGDEKLFF. The CDR3 nucleotides are TGTGCCAGCAGTTATAACGGACAGGGGGACGAAAAACTGTTTTTT.

This clone occurred once. The rearrangement links TRBV19 to TRBJ2-2; maybe TRBD2 (5 bases). This CDR3 is 14 amino acids long. The germline CDR1 and CDR2 sequences are LNHDA and SQIVND (reference sequence). Trimming left V 1 base short and J 4 bases short, with 7 bases between. CDR3: CASSIGGATGELFF. CDR3 DNA: TGTGCCAGTAGTATAGGGGGAGCCACCGGGGAGCTGTTTTTT.

The chain links TRBV6-1 to TRBJ1-3; weak D call: TRBD1 (5 bases). The germline gives CDR1 MNHNS, CDR2 SASEGT. With 2 bases removed from V and 4 bases from J, the gap between germline ends came to 9 bases. CDR3 length equals 14 residues. The CDR3 region has the DNA TGTGCCAGCAGTGAAATTTGGGACGGAAACACCATATATTTT. Protein: CASSEIWDGNTIYF.

The chain recombines TRBV2 with TRBJ2-1, with a possible D match to TRBD2 (5 bases). Germline CDR1 reads SNHLY; CDR2 reads FYNNEI. CDR3 size: 13 residues. V was cut by 8 bases and J by 0 bases, with 8 bases left in between. The CDR3 sequence: CASGRVSYNEQFF. For the CDR3, the DNA is TGTGCCAGCGGGAGAGTCTCCTACAATGAGCAGTTCTTC.

This sequence joins TRBV5-1 and TRBJ2-2; D might be TRBD1 (6 bases). Germline V gene lookup returns CDR1 SGHRS and CDR2 YFSETQ. The V end was cut by 1 base, the J end by 6 bases, with 19 bases between. The CDR3 loop spans 17 amino acids. The CDR3 region is CASSLTPQGSGAGELFF. DNA of the CDR3: TGCGCCAGCAGCTTGACGCCCCAGGGGAGCGGCGCCGGGGAGCTGTTTTTT.

This chain joins TRBV28 and TRBJ2-5; perhaps D is TRBD1 or TRBD2 (5 bases each). The CDR3 is 14 amino acids. Germline values: CDR1 MDHEN, CDR2 SYDVKM. V gave up 2 bases and J gave up 5 bases, with 12 bases separating them. CDR3 in amino acids: CASSLGGLIETQYF. The CDR3 nucleotides read TGTGCCAGCAGTTTAGGGGGTCTAATCGAGACCCAGTACTTC.